Reported below is one T cell receptor (beta chain). No cognate antigen has been identified for it. No base quality values were provided; no much bigger clone lies one nucleotide off. The source of the sample is a study of blood T cell repertoires in COVID-19 (dated by TCRdb to 2018 to 2020). For the study in its entirety: Samples covering the acute and convalescent phases of COVID-19 were provided by collaborators in the United States, Italy and Spain. The prospective study material was composed of cDNA or gDNA derived from T cells, B-cell-depleted T cells, or PBMCs. Deeply sampled blood TCRbeta repertoires from subjects exposed to, actively infected with, or recovered from COVID-19 were included in the dataset. The repertoires were released in a freely available public database meant as a resource for research on the immune response to SARS-CoV-2. The samples were drawn from two sources: the first 160 participants of the ongoing ImmuneRACE study, and about 1,300 subjects contributed by 6 global collaborators. A de-identified subject ID, COVID-19 status, age in years and sex were almost always included in the sample metadata. Where HLA class I and class II types were available, the types were taken from metadata supplied by the sample provider, not from assay-based typing.

TCRbeta CDR3 regions were amplified from genomic DNA by means of the immunoSEQ Assay, a bias-controlled multiplex PCR. In the source study's methods: The number of nucleated cells in each sample was estimated from the amplification of reference gene primers within the assay. To quantify the absolute abundance of each unique TCRbeta CDR3 rearrangement, sequence reads were collapsed and filtered. Productive Simpson clonality was computed per sample as the square root of Simpson's diversity index over productive rearrangements. What TCRdb holds here is the immuneACCESS table cut down to in-frame rearrangements. Part of the clones is not present; checked against another copy, under half of the missing clones reflect an unresolved V gene, and the others are unexplained. From that table come the V and J calls and clone size; the DNA was used to work out D and trimming. The sample contains about 300,000 clones, 86% of them found a single time. The ten largest make up about 2.7% of the sample.

Participants in the prospective study were enrolled through a virtual design, were aged roughly 18 to 100 years, and lived in 24 United States geographic areas. In the prospective study, participants were assigned to cohorts based on the clinical history participants reported in a screening survey and a study questionnaire. ImmuneRACE Cohort 3 recovered participants were defined by two consecutive negative NP/OP PCR tests, healthcare professional clearance, or symptom resolution. In the prospective study, whole blood, serum and a nasopharyngeal or oropharyngeal swab were collected from each participant by mobile phlebotomists. Participants in the prospective study had the option to provide additional blood draws and questionnaires over an approximately 2-month period. Blood samples from the prospective study were shipped frozen or at room temperature prior to DNA extraction. Here is what the overall study found, with its caveats: Clinical and demographic metadata were provided uncurated, with the amount varying by source and participant.

Counted from cysteine to phenylalanine, this CDR3 has 18 amino acids. The kept DNA is CDR3 alone, 54 bases in frame from the first base. The germline ends are 18 bases apart after V is trimmed by 4 bases and J by 0 bases. The germline V gene (reference sequence) sets CDR1 to SEHNR and CDR2 to FQNEAQ. The V and J segments used are TRBV7-9 and TRBJ2-2; TRBD2 is possibly the D segment (5 matching bases). The sample was PBMCs or T cells enriched from blood (not recorded which). The clonotype was recovered from a woman between 18 and 29 years old who had recovered from COVID-19. The CDR3 region: CASSSASFSRTNTGELFF. The bases are TGTGCCAGCAGCTCGGCTAGCTTCTCTAGGACGAACACCGGGGAGCTGTTTTTT. The entire variable domain, with the stretches around the CDR3 drawn from the reference TRBV7-9 and TRBJ2-2 proteins, is DTGVSQNPRHKITKRGQNVTFRCDPISEHNRLYWYRQTLGQGPEFLTYFQNEAQLEKSRLLSDRFSAERPKGSFSTLEIQRTEQGDSAMYLCASSSASFSRTNTGELFFGEGSRLTVL.